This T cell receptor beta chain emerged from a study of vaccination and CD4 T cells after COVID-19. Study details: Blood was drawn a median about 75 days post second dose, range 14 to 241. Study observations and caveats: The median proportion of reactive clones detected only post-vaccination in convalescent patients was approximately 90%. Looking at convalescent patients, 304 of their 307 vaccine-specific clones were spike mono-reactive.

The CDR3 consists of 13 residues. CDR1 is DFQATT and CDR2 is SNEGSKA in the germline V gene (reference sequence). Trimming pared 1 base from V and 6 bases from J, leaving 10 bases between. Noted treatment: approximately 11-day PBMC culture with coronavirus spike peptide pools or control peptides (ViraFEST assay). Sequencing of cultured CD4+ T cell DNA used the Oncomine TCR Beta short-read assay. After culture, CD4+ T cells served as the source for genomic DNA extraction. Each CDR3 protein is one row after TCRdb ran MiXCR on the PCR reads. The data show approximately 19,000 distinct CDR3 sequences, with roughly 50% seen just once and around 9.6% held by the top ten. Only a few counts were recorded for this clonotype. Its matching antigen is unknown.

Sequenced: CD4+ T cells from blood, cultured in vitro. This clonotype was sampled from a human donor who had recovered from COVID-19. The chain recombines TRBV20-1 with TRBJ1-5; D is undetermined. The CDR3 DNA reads TGCAGTGCTAGAGCTGCAGGTTTTCAGCCCCAGCATTTT. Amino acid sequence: CSARAAGFQPQHF.